These 18 T cell receptor beta chains originate from one sample sequenced in a study of shared clonotypes between healthy human individuals. The assay was immunoSEQ multiplex PCR, and TCRdb's table has in-frame clones only and misses some. There are 2 million to 2.5 million clones in the sample; 85% to 95% occur only once, and 0.1% to 0.15% lies in the top ten. The sequenced sample was naive CD4+ T cells sorted from blood. The subset denotes: CD45RA+ positively selected. These receptor sequences come from a man younger than 35 in good health.

J is TRBJ2-3 and V is TRBV5-6; weak D call: TRBD2 (6 bases). Trimming shortened V by 8 bases and J by 4 bases, and 17 bases separated the two germline ends. This CDR3 has 14 residues. Germline CDR1 SGHDT, CDR2 YYEEEE. CDR3 region: CASILAGRSDTQYF. Written as DNA, the CDR3 is TGTGCCAGTATCCTCGCGGGGAGATCAGATACGCAGTATTTT.

In regard to this clone: Other DNA sequences in the same sample also yield this CDR3. The DNA of the CDR3 is TGTGCCAGCAGCGTAGACGGCGGGAACACTGAAGCTTTCTTT. It specifies CASSVDGGNTEAFF. The chain recombines TRBV9 with TRBJ1-1, with no clear D. The V end lost 0 bases, the J end lost 1 base, and 7 bases lay between the germline ends. The germline V gene encodes CDR1 SGDLS and CDR2 YYNGEE. This CDR3 region has 14 residues.

With respect to this clone: This same CDR3 is encoded by further DNA sequences in the sample. V and J are TRBV11-2 and TRBJ2-3; D assignment may be TRBD1 or TRBD2 (5 bases each). The germline CDR1 and CDR2 sequences are SGHAT and FQNNGV. The CDR3 is 12 residues long. V was shortened by 1 base and J by 6 bases, with 5 bases between the two germline ends. CDR3 sequence: CASSLGGDTQYF. The CDR3 DNA follows: TGTGCCAGCAGCTTAGGGGGGGATACGCAGTATTTT. Filled out from reference TRBV11-2 and TRBJ2-3, the complete variable domain reads EAGVAQSPRYKIIEKRQSVAFWCNPISGHATLYWYQQILGQGPKLLIQFQNNGVVDDSQLPKDRFSAERLKGVDSTLKIQPAKLEDSAVYLCASSLGGDTQYFGPGTRLTVL.

The table lists this clone with a few counts. Additional DNA sequences in this sample encode the identical CDR3. This chain uses TRBV5-1 with TRBJ1-1; D gene unclear. This CDR3 spans 16 amino acids. Trimming took off 5 bases at V and 4 bases at J, with 21 bases between the two ends. Germline V gene lookup returns CDR1 SGHRS and CDR2 YFSETQ. This CDR3 is CASRQGSRDYRTEAFF. For the CDR3, the DNA is TGCGCCAGCAGACAAGGAAGCCGAGATTACCGCACTGAAGCTTTCTTT.

There are a few counts of this clone. This chain connects TRBV5-1 to TRBJ2-5; 8 bases fit TRBD1. The J call may be incorrect, as the DNA end agrees better with TRBJ2-7. The CDR3 spans 16 residues. The germline CDR1 and CDR2 sequences are SGHRS and YFSETQ. The CDR3 coding sequence is TGCGCCAGCAGCTTGGGTGGGACAGGCAGATTTTACGAGCAGTACTTC. Its translation is CASSLGGTGRFYEQYF.

This clone showed up just once. This chain joins TRBV7-2 and TRBJ2-7, with D perhaps assigned TRBD1 or TRBD2 (5 bases each). V lost 5 bases, J lost 4 bases, and 24 bases lay in between. Per the germline V gene, CDR1 is SGHTA and CDR2 is FQGNSA. CDR3 length: 17 amino acids. The CDR3 sequence is CASSPRGVPSEGYEQYF. Here the CDR3 DNA reads TGTGCCAGCAGCCCACGTGGGGTCCCCTCCGAGGGGTACGAGCAGTACTTC.

This sequence joins TRBV25-1 and TRBJ2-2; a weak D match, TRBD1 (6 bases). The CDR3 contains 14 residues. V lost 5 bases and J 6 bases, leaving 13 bases between the germline ends. Germline V gives CDR1 MGHDK, CDR2 SYGVNS. In nucleotides, the CDR3 is TGTGCCAGCAGTCAACTACAGGGAGCCGGGGAGCTGTTTTTT. Translated: CASSQLQGAGELFF.

The V and J genes are TRBV19 and TRBJ1-5; 11 bases match TRBD1. Germline CDR1 LNHDA, CDR2 SQIVND (reference sequence). V trimming: 5 bases; J trimming: 9 bases; junction bases outside the gene matches: 3. The CDR3 extends over 13 amino acids. CDR3 loop: CASSQGTGGPQHF. CDR3 coding DNA: TGTGCCAGTAGTCAAGGGACAGGGGGGCCCCAGCATTTT.

The chain couples TRBV28 to TRBJ1-5; D perhaps matches TRBD1 (5 bases). The CDR3 covers 14 residues. Trimming took 11 bases from V and 1 from J, leaving 15 bases between them. CDR1 is MDHEN and CDR2 is SYDVKM in the germline V gene. CDR3 loop: CAAQRGGSNQPQHF. The DNA for the CDR3 is TGTGCCGCCCAGCGCGGGGGGAGCAATCAGCCCCAGCATTTT.

The rearrangement joins TRBV5-1 to TRBJ1-3; D ambiguous. V lost 3 bases and J 2 bases, leaving 3 bases between the germline ends. CDR1 is SGHRS and CDR2 is YFSETQ in the germline V gene. The length of the CDR3 is 12 residues. The CDR3 region has the DNA TGCGCCAGCAGCTATCCTGGAAACACCATATATTTT. It translates to CASSYPGNTIYF.

The chain couples TRBV10-3 to TRBJ1-4; D gene uncertain. V lost 5 bases, J lost 2 bases, and 9 bases lay in between. CDR1 is ENHRY and CDR2 is SYGVKD in the germline V gene. There are 14 residues in the CDR3. CDR3 nucleotide sequence: TGTGCCATCAGTCCGGGCCCCACTAATGAAAAACTGTTTTTT. This encodes CAISPGPTNEKLFF.

V gene TRBV5-1 combines with J gene TRBJ1-1; D remains ambiguous. Germline V lookup: CDR1 SGHRS, CDR2 YFSETQ. Trimming stripped 2 bases from V and 4 bases from J, with 12 bases between. The CDR3 is 14 residues long. The CDR3 DNA reads as TGCGCCAGCAGCTTTCCGATGGAGGGCACTGAAGCTTTCTTT. The encoded protein is CASSFPMEGTEAFF.

The chain links TRBV28 to TRBJ2-2, with TRBD1 identical over 9 bases. The CDR3 extends over 15 amino acids. The germline V gene encodes CDR1 MDHEN and CDR2 SYDVKM. J lost 3 bases, V lost 6 bases, and 5 bases had no gene match. The DNA for the CDR3 is TGTGCCAGCAGCACAGGGGGCCTTTACACCGGGGAGCTGTTTTTT. It is translated as CASSTGGLYTGELFF.

The chain links TRBV7-6 to TRBJ1-1; 8 bases fit TRBD1. The V gene's germline CDR1 is SGHVS and CDR2 FNYEAQ. J gave up 4 bases and V 7 bases, and 8 bases lay outside the gene matches. This CDR3 has 14 residues. The CDR3 DNA sequence: TGTGCCAGCAACGCAGGGGGCTGGGGCACTGAAGCTTTCTTT. Protein sequence: CASNAGGWGTEAFF.

This rearrangement joins TRBV2 to TRBJ1-6; 7 nucleotides agree with TRBD1. J gave up 3 bases and V 6 bases, and 17 bases lay outside the gene matches. There are 19 residues in the CDR3. In germline, CDR1 is SNHLY, CDR2 FYNNEI. The CDR3 spells CASRPGDREFLGYNSPLHF. Written as DNA, the CDR3 is TGTGCCAGCAGACCCGGAGACAGGGAGTTTTTGGGCTATAATTCACCCCTCCACTTT.

V is TRBV18 and J is TRBJ1-1; D possibly corresponds to TRBD1 (6 bases). CDR3 length: 14 residues. Germline V lookup: CDR1 KGHSH, CDR2 LQKENI. Trimming removed 2 bases from V and 4 bases from J, with 11 bases in between. In nucleotides, the CDR3 is TGTGCCAGCTCACCAACAGGGATAGGCACTGAAGCTTTCTTT. It codes for CASSPTGIGTEAFF. The whole variable domain, filled in from reference TRBV18 and TRBJ1-1, reads NAGVMQNPRHLVRRRGQEARLRCSPMKGHSHVYWYRQLPEEGLKFMVYLQKENIIDESGMPKERFSAEFPKEGPSILRIQQVVRGDSAAYFCASSPTGIGTEAFFGQGTRLTVV.

The chain employs TRBV5-1 and TRBJ2-7; 10 bases are shared with TRBD2. Germline lookup yields CDR1 SGHRS and CDR2 YFSETQ. The V gene end was trimmed by 4 bases and the J gene end by 2 bases; junction bases not matched to a gene: 6. CDR3 length: 15 residues. Written as DNA, the CDR3 is TGCGCCAGCAGCCTTCTAGCGGGAGTACCCTACGAGCAGTACTTC. This gives the protein CASSLLAGVPYEQYF.

This chain joins TRBV7-3 and TRBJ2-7, with 8 bases lining up with TRBD1. Germline V CDR1 and CDR2: SGHTA, FQGTGA. The J segment lost 2 bases and the V segment lost 3 bases, leaving 6 bases of the junction unmatched. This CDR3 spans 15 amino acids. The CDR3 DNA is TGTGCCAGCAGCTTGATGGGGACAGGTCCCTACGAGCAGTACTTC. It specifies CASSLMGTGPYEQYF. The full variable domain, in which reference TRBV7-3 and TRBJ2-7 provide the parts outside the CDR3, is GAGVSQTPSNKVTEKGKYVELRCDPISGHTALYWYRQSLGQGPEFLIYFQGTGAADDSGLPNDRFFAVRPEGSVSTLKIQRTERGDSAVYLCASSLMGTGPYEQYFGPGTRLTVT.